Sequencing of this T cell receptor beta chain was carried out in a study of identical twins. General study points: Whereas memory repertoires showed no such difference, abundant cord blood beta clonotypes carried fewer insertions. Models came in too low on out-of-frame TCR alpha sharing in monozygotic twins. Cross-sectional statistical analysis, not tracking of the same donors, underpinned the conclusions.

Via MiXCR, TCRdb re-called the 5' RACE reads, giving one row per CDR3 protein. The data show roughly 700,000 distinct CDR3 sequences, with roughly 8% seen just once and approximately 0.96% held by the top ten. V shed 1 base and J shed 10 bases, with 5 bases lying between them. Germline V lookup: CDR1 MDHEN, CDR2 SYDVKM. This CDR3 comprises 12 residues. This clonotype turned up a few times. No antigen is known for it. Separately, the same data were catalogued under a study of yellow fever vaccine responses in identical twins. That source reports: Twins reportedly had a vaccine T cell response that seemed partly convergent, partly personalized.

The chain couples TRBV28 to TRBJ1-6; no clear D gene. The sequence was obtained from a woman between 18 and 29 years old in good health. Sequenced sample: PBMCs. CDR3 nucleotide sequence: TGTGCCAGCAGTTTATTAGAGTCACCCCTCCACTTT. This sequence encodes CASSLLESPLHF.